The clone carrying this T cell receptor beta chain was counted a single time. Per the original data handling: Scientists estimated how many nucleated cells there were by amplifying reference gene primers. The data were produced by immunoSEQ multiplex PCR, yet TCRdb's version contains in-frame clones alone and is incomplete. The V and J calls and clone size come from that table; D and trimming were worked out from the DNA. This table has about 170,000 clones, about 89% appearing once. Germline loops: CDR1 MDHEN, CDR2 SYDVKM. Trimming stripped 2 bases from V and 8 bases from J, with 12 bases between. The CDR3 consists of 14 residues. The data derive from a study of blood T cell repertoires in COVID-19.

This chain joins TRBV28 and TRBJ2-2; weak D call: TRBD1 (5 bases). Material: PBMCs or T cells enriched from blood (not recorded which). The receptor comes from a woman under 30 who had recovered from COVID-19. The CDR3 reads CASSLPLKGGELFF. The CDR3 bases are TGTGCCAGCAGTTTACCCCTTAAGGGGGGGGAGCTGTTTTTT. Complete variable domain (other parts from reference TRBV28 and TRBJ2-2): DVKVTQSSRYLVKRTGEKVFLECVQDMDHENMFWYRQDPGLGLRLIYFSYDVKMKEKGDIPEGYSVSREKKERFSLILESASTNQTSMYLCASSLPLKGGELFFGEGSRLTVL.